These 22 T cell receptor beta chains came from one sample sequenced in a study of T cell repertoires in cytomegalovirus infection. TCRdb re-called the reads through MiXCR, storing one row per CDR3 protein. The top ten hold more than 8.5% of the sample, which has around 440,000 distinct CDR3 sequences, approximately 10% seen once. The sample comprised PBMCs. These receptors all come from a human donor in good health (CMV status not recorded). Some clones in this sample may be carry-over from other donors' samples.

This clonotype occurred many times. The rearrangement links TRBV6-6 to TRBJ2-7; 10 bases align to TRBD2. The CDR3 sequence is 18 residues long. The trim removed 2 bases at V and 7 bases at J, leaving 17 bases unmatched. Germline V gene data show CDR1 as MNHNY and CDR2 as SVGAGI (reference sequence). This CDR3 reads CASSYAPPLSAGGGEQYF. The CDR3 DNA is TGTGCCAGCAGTTACGCACCCCCCCTTTCAGCGGGAGGGGGTGAGCAGTACTTC.

This clonotype was observed many times. The chain employs TRBV7-3 and TRBJ2-2; tentatively, D is TRBD1 or TRBD2 (6 bases each). This CDR3 region has 16 residues. Germline assignment: CDR1 SGHTA and CDR2 FQGTGA. Deletions cut 4 bases from V and 7 bases from J, with 19 bases between. In DNA, the CDR3 is TGTGCCAGCAGCTCACAACCGGGGGCCCTGGGCGGGGAGCTGTTTTTT. It translates to CASSSQPGALGGELFF.

This clonotype counts as medium-sized. This rearrangement joins TRBV10-3 to TRBJ1-1; 8 nucleotides align to TRBD1. The CDR3 totals 15 residues. V shed 6 bases, J shed 3 bases, and the junction held 9 bases outside the gene matches. The V gene's germline CDR1 is ENHRY and CDR2 SYGVKD. In DNA form, the CDR3 reads TGTGCCATCAGCGGGTTTGGACAGGGAGACACTGAAGCTTTCTTT. Translation gives CAISGFGQGDTEAFF.

This clonotype was counted many times. This chain links TRBV7-9 with TRBJ2-3, with 7 nucleotides matching TRBD2. Germline V gene lookup returns CDR1 SEHNR and CDR2 FQNEAQ (reference sequence). The CDR3 runs to 17 residues. J was trimmed by 1 base and V by 5 bases; bases with no gene match: 12. CDR3: CASSPSVTSNGTDTQYF. The DNA for the CDR3 is TGTGCCAGCAGCCCATCCGTGACTAGCAACGGCACAGATACGCAGTATTTT. Combining the CDR3 with reference TRBV7-9 and TRBJ2-3 gives the whole variable domain DTGVSQNPRHKITKRGQNVTFRCDPISEHNRLYWYRQTLGQGPEFLTYFQNEAQLEKSRLLSDRFSAERPKGSFSTLEIQRTEQGDSAMYLCASSPSVTSNGTDTQYFGPGTRLTVL.

This clonotype was seen at least ten times. The chain employs TRBV7-9 and TRBJ2-5; 9 bases match TRBD2. CDR3 length: 15 amino acids. Germline V gives CDR1 SEHNR, CDR2 FQNEAQ (reference sequence). V trimming: 3 bases; J trimming: 4 bases; junction bases outside the gene matches: 6. CDR3 DNA sequence: TGTGCCAGCAGCTTCATAGCGGGAGTGGGAGAGACCCAGTACTTC. It translates to CASSFIAGVGETQYF. Full variable domain (missing parts from reference TRBV7-9 and TRBJ2-5): DTGVSQNPRHKITKRGQNVTFRCDPISEHNRLYWYRQTLGQGPEFLTYFQNEAQLEKSRLLSDRFSAERPKGSFSTLEIQRTEQGDSAMYLCASSFIAGVGETQYFGPGTRLLVL.

This clonotype was seen repeatedly, ten times or more. This chain joins TRBV9 and TRBJ2-4; the match to TRBD1 covers 8 bases. Losses at the gene ends were 4 bases for V and 5 bases for J; bases not matched to a gene: 5. The germline gives CDR1 SGDLS, CDR2 YYNGEE. This CDR3 is 14 amino acids long. CDR3 sequence: CASSPRTGQNIQYF. The CDR3 region has the DNA TGTGCCAGCAGCCCCCGGACAGGGCAAAACATTCAGTACTTC.

Comment on this clonotype: This may arise from a read error, as a much more abundant clone is one base away. The chain joins TRBV11-2 to TRBJ1-4; TRBD1 might be the D (6 bases). The germline CDR1 and CDR2 sequences are SGHAT and FQNNGV. V was cut by 0 bases and J by 7 bases, with 12 bases left in between. This CDR3 comprises 15 residues. The CDR3 is CASSLDWGRGEKLFF. The CDR3 nucleotides are TGTGCCAGCAGCTTAGACTGGGGGCGGGGTGAAAAACTGTTTTTT. The whole variable domain, remainder taken from reference TRBV11-2 and TRBJ1-4, is EAGVAQSPRYKIIEKRQSVAFWCNPISGHATLYWYQQILGQGPKLLIQFQNNGVVDDSQLPKDRFSAERLKGVDSTLKIQPAKLEDSAVYLCASSLDWGRGEKLFFGSGTQLSVL.

Details on this clonotype: A read error may explain this, as a much larger clone is one base away. This chain joins TRBV27 and TRBJ1-1, with 7 bases identical to TRBD1. This CDR3 has 11 amino acids. J was trimmed by 8 bases and V by 10 bases; bases with no gene match: 7. Germline assignment: CDR1 MNHEY and CDR2 SMNVEV (reference sequence). CDR3 coding DNA: TGTGCCATCTACAGGGGCGCCGAAGCTTTCTTT. This translates into CAIYRGAEAFF.

This clonotype was seen at least ten times. The chain links TRBV5-1 to TRBJ2-7; TRBD1 matches 8 bases. The germline V gene has CDR1 SGHRS and CDR2 YFSETQ. The V gene end was trimmed by 1 base and the J gene end by 6 bases; junction bases not matched to a gene: 9. The CDR3 is made up of 15 amino acids. DNA for the CDR3: TGCGCCAGCAGCTTGAGGGCCGACAGGGGAGCCGAGCAGTACTTC. This sequence encodes CASSLRADRGAEQYF.

This clonotype appeared a few times. The chain recombines TRBV9 with TRBJ2-1; D perhaps matches TRBD2 (6 bases). This CDR3 has 17 residues. Per the germline V gene, CDR1 is SGDLS and CDR2 is YYNGEE. Trimming shortened V by 0 bases and J by 3 bases, and 16 bases separated the two germline ends. The DNA of the CDR3 is TGTGCCAGCAGCGTAGGAGGCGGGACCCCACGCTACAATGAGCAGTTCTTC. Its translation is CASSVGGGTPRYNEQFF.

This clonotype was picked up a small number of times. The genes are TRBV13 and TRBJ2-1; D possibly corresponds to TRBD2 (6 bases). CDR1 PRHDT and CDR2 FYEKMQ come from the germline V gene (reference sequence). The CDR3 runs 15 residues. The V end lost 5 bases, the J end lost 1 base, and 12 bases lay between the germline ends. CDR3 in amino acids: CASSQRGRSYNEQFF. Written as DNA, the CDR3 is TGTGCCAGCAGCCAACGGGGGAGATCCTACAATGAGCAGTTCTTC. Variable domain in full (rest from reference TRBV13 and TRBJ2-1): AAGVIQSPRHLIKEKRETATLKCYPIPRHDTVYWYQQGPGQDPQFLISFYEKMQSDKGSIPDRFSAQQFSDYHSELNMSSLELGDSALYFCASSQRGRSYNEQFFGPGTRLTVL.

This rearrangement joins TRBV11-2 to TRBJ2-3, with 9 bases fitting TRBD2. The germline V gene encodes CDR1 SGHAT and CDR2 FQNNGV. This CDR3 is 15 amino acids long. With V trimmed by 5 bases and J by 10 bases, 13 bases remained unmatched. CDR3 in DNA: TGTGCCAGCAGCATGCGGCGGGGGGGCCGGTGGGCGCAGTATTTT. Its protein is CASSMRRGGRWAQYF.

Regarding this clonotype: This sequence may be a read error, since a much larger clone differs from it by one base. The chain links TRBV2 to TRBJ1-5; D is ambiguous. Per germline, CDR1 SNHLY and CDR2 FYNNEI. The CDR3 is 11 residues long. The CDR3 DNA follows: TGTCCCAGCGCCAGCAATCAGCCCCAGCATTTT. It codes for CPSASNQPQHF. The complete variable domain, with remaining parts taken from reference TRBV2 and TRBJ1-5, reads EPEVTQTPSHQVTQMGQEVILRCVPISNHLYFYWYRQILGQKVEFLVSFYNNEISEKSEIFDDQFSVERPDGSNFTLKIRSTKLEDSAMYFCPSASNQPQHFGDGTRLSIL.

This clonotype was recorded many times. This chain connects TRBV11-3 to TRBJ2-7; 10 bases align to TRBD1. V shed 5 bases and J 5 bases; nucleotides not matched to a gene: 9. This CDR3 comprises 15 residues. Germline V gives CDR1 SGHNT, CDR2 YENEEA. The chain's CDR3 is CASSVGQGTFNEQYF. CDR3 DNA: TGTGCCAGCAGCGTGGGACAGGGGACATTCAACGAGCAGTACTTC.

The V gene is TRBV5-4, the J gene TRBJ1-2; D call uncertain. The length of the CDR3 is 13 residues. Germline values: CDR1 SGHNT, CDR2 YYREEE (reference sequence). With 4 bases removed from V and 8 bases from J, the gap between germline ends came to 15 bases. The CDR3 loop is CASSPGTAWGYTF. CDR3 DNA sequence: TGTGCCAGCAGCCCTGGCACTGCTTGGGGCTACACCTTC.

CDR3 in amino acids: CASSKELTAYEQYF. DNA for the CDR3: TGTGCCAGCAGCAAAGAACTAACAGCCTACGAGCAGTACTTC. This sequence joins TRBV9 and TRBJ2-7; D remains unclear. V gave up 4 bases and J gave up 2 bases, with 13 bases separating them. The CDR3 sequence is 14 residues long. Germline V gene sequence: CDR1 SGDLS, CDR2 YYNGEE.

Ten or more counts support this clonotype. The V gene is TRBV20-1, the J gene TRBJ2-7; 10 bases line up with TRBD2. CDR1 is DFQATT, CDR2 SNEGSKA, per germline (reference sequence). The length of the CDR3 is 15 residues. With V trimmed by 2 bases and J by 4 bases, 8 bases remained unmatched. DNA of the CDR3: TGCAGTGCTAGACTCGCTAGCGGGAGAAAGTACGAGCAGTACTTC. Translation: CSARLASGRKYEQYF.

The V call is TRBV20-1, the J call TRBJ2-5; the D gene is possibly TRBD1 (6 bases). Germline assignment: CDR1 DFQATT and CDR2 SNEGSKA (reference sequence). Trimming cost V 0 bases and J 5 bases, with 13 bases left between them. The CDR3 loop spans 14 amino acids. Here the CDR3 DNA reads TGCAGTGCTAGAGAGAGGGGGAGAAAGGAGACCCAGTACTTC. Residues: CSARERGRKETQYF.

The table lists this clonotype with a count of one. This may be a read error: a much more frequent sequence differs by one nucleotide. The chain couples TRBV5-5 to TRBJ2-7, with TRBD1 matching 7 bases. The CDR3 loop spans 16 amino acids. Per germline, CDR1 SGHKS and CDR2 YYEKEE (reference sequence). The CDR3 DNA follows: TGTACCAGCAGCTTGGGGGTGCAACGGACAGGACACGAGCAGTACTTC. This translates into CTSSLGVQRTGHEQYF.

This clonotype was detected many times. The gene calls are TRBV7-9 and TRBJ2-7; TRBD2 matches at 11 bases. The CDR3 runs 16 residues. With V trimmed by 3 bases and J by 2 bases, 6 bases remained unmatched. CDR1 is SEHNR, CDR2 FQNEAQ, per germline (reference sequence). CDR3 DNA: TGTGCCAGCAGCTTTCCGGGACTAGCGGATACCTACGAGCAGTACTTC. Protein: CASSFPGLADTYEQYF.

At least ten counts were recorded for this clonotype. V is TRBV20-1 and J is TRBJ2-7, with D possibly called TRBD1 or TRBD2 (5 bases each). CDR1 and CDR2 from the germline V gene are DFQATT and SNEGSKA (reference sequence). Trimming took 6 bases from V and 2 from J, leaving 11 bases between them. The CDR3 has 12 amino acids. The CDR3 spells CSAGTPTYEQYF. Here the CDR3 DNA reads TGCAGTGCCGGGACCCCGACCTACGAGCAGTACTTC.

This clonotype was observed many times. CDR3 sequence: CASSLGAHNEQFF. DNA for the CDR3: TGTGCCAGCAGCTTAGGGGCCCACAATGAGCAGTTCTTC. The chain recombines TRBV7-9 with TRBJ2-1, with no clear D. This CDR3 contains 13 residues. Trimming cost V 1 base and J 5 bases, with 6 bases left between them. In germline, CDR1 is SEHNR, CDR2 FQNEAQ (reference sequence).